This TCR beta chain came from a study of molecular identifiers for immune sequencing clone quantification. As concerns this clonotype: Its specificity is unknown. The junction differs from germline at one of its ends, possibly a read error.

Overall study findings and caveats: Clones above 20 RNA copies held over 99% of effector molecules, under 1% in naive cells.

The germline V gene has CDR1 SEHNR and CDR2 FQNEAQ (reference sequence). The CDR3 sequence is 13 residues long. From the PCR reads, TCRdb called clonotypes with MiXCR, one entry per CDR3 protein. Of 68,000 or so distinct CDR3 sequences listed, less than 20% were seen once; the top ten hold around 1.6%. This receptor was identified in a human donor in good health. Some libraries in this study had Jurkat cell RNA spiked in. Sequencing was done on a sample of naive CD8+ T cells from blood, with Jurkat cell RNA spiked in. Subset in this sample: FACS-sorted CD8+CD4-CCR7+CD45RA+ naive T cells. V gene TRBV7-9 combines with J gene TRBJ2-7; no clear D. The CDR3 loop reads CASSLRSADEQYF. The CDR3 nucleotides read TGCGCCAGCAGCCTTCGGTCCGCGGACGAGCAGTACTTC. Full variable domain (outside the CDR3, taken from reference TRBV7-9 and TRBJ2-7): DTGVSQNPRHKITKRGQNVTFRCDPISEHNRLYWYRQTLGQGPEFLTYFQNEAQLEKSRLLSDRFSAERPKGSFSTLEIQRTEQGDSAMYLCASSLRSADEQYFGPGTRLTVT.